The clone carrying this TCR beta chain was found many times. Its antigen is currently unknown. These data come from a study of Graves' ophthalmopathy and Graves' hyperthyroidism. The wider study: Pretreatment peripheral blood was obtained at initial diagnosis. Study conclusions and caveats: A majority of expanded thyroid clonotypes exceeding 0.001 frequency were likewise present in blood.

Amplification of the TCR beta CDR3 regions used RNA transcripts (as template). Scientists carried out first-round RT-PCR using HTBI primers and then a second-round multiplex PCR. TCRdb recomputed calls from the multiplex PCR reads with MiXCR, one row per CDR3 protein. The sample lists hundreds of thousands of distinct CDR3 sequences, under 15% occurring once. Physicians reached a diagnosis by relying on clinical symptoms, serum thyroxine, TRAb, thyroid ultrasound and orbital computed tomography. This TCR came from a woman younger than 45 with Graves' ophthalmopathy. The sequenced sample consisted of blood.

CDR3 residues: CASRIRETQYF. The CDR3 DNA sequence: TGTGCCAGCAGAATACGAGAGACCCAGTACTTC. The rearrangement uses TRBV6-1 and TRBJ2-5; D unresolved. The germline CDR1 and CDR2 sequences are MNHNS and SASEGT. The CDR3 contains 11 residues. V was pared by 6 bases and J by 4 bases, with 6 bases between.